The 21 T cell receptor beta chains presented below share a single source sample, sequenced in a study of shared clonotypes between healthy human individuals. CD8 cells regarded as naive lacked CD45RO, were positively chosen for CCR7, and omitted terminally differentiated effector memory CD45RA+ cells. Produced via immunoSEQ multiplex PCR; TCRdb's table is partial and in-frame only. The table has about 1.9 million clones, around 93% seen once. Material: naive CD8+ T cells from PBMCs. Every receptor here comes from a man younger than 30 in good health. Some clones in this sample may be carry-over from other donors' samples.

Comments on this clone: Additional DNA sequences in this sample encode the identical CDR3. The CDR3 DNA is TGTGCCAGCAGCGTAGCTGGGGGCACCGGGGAGCTGTTTTTT. As protein: CASSVAGGTGELFF. The chain has TRBV9 and TRBJ2-2; the D call may be TRBD1 or TRBD2 (5 bases each). Trimming shortened V by 0 bases and J by 4 bases, and 7 bases separated the two germline ends. The CDR3 is 14 amino acids. From germline, CDR1 is SGDLS and CDR2 YYNGEE.

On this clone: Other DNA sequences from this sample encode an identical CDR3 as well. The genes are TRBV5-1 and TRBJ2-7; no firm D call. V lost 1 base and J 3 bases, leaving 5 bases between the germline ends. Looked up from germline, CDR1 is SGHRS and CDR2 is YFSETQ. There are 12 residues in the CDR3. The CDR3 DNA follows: TGCGCCAGCAGCTTGAATCGCTACGAGCAGTACTTC. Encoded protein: CASSLNRYEQYF.

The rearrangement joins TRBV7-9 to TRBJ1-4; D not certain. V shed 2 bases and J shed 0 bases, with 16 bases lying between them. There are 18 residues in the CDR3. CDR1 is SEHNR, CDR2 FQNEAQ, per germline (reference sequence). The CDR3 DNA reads TGTGCCAGCAGCTTATCCGGGTGGGCTTCTTCAACTAATGAAAAACTGTTTTTT. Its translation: CASSLSGWASSTNEKLFF.

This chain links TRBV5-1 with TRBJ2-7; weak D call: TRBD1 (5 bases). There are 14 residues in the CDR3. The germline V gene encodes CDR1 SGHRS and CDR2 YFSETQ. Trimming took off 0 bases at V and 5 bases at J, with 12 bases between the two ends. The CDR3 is CASSLALRAHEQYF. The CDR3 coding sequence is TGCGCCAGCAGCTTGGCGCTCAGGGCGCACGAGCAGTACTTC.

The CDR3 region has the DNA TGTGCCAGCAGCATTTCGTACGGCAGGAACAATGAAAAACTGTTTTTT. Residues: CASSISYGRNNEKLFF. The J gene is TRBJ1-4, the V gene TRBV11-2; D is ambiguous. Germline CDR1 and CDR2: SGHAT and FQNNGV. Between the trimmed V and J ends, which lost 5 bases and 5 bases, there was a span of 18 bases. The CDR3 spans 16 residues. Looking up the rest from reference TRBV11-2 and TRBJ1-4 gives the full variable domain: EAGVAQSPRYKIIEKRQSVAFWCNPISGHATLYWYQQILGQGPKLLIQFQNNGVVDDSQLPKDRFSAERLKGVDSTLKIQPAKLEDSAVYLCASSISYGRNNEKLFFGSGTQLSVL.

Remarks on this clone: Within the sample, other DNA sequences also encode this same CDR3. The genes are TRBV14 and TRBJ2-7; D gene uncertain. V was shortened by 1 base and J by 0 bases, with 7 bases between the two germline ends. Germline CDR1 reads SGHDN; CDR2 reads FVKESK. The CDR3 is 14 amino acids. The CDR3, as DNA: TGTGCCAGCAGCCAAGGACGCAACTCCTACGAGCAGTACTTC. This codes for CASSQGRNSYEQYF.

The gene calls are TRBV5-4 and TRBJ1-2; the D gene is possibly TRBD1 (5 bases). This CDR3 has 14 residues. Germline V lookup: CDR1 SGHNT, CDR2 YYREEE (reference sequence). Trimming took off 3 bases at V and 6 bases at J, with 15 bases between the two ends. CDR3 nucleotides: TGTGCCAGCAGCTGGATGGATGGGGGAAATGGCTACACCTTC. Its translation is CASSWMDGGNGYTF.

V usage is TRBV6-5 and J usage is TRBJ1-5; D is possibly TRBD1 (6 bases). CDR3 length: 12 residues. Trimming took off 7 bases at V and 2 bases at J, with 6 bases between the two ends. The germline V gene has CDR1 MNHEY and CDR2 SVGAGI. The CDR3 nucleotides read TGTGCCAGCAACAGGGGCAATCAGCCCCAGCATTTT. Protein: CASNRGNQPQHF.

CDR3 bases: TGTGCCAGCAGCACGGGGGGGGCGTACCAGCCCCAGCATTTT. Residues: CASSTGGAYQPQHF. The rearrangement links TRBV9 to TRBJ1-5; perhaps TRBD1 as D (6 bases). Per the germline V gene, CDR1 is SGDLS and CDR2 is YYNGEE. V lost 4 bases and J 7 bases, leaving 15 bases between the germline ends. The CDR3 covers 14 residues.

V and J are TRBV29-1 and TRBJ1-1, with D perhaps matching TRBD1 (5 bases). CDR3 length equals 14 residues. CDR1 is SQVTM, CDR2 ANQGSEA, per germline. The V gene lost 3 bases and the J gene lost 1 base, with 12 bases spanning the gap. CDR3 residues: CSVDKVDRNTEAFF. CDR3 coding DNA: TGCAGCGTTGACAAAGTCGACAGGAACACTGAAGCTTTCTTT.

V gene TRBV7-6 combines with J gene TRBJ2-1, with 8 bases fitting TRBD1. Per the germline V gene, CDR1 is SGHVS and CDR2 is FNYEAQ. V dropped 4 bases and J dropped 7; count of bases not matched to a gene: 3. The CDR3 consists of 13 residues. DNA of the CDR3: TGTGCCAGCAGCTCGGACAGGGCTAATGAGCAGTTCTTC. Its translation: CASSSDRANEQFF.

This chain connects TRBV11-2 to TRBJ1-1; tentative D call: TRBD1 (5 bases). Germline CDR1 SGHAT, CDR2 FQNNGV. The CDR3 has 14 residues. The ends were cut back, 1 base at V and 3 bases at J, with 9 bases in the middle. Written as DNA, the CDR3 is TGTGCCAGCAGCTTAGTGGGGCGTTACACTGAAGCTTTCTTT. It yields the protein CASSLVGRYTEAFF.

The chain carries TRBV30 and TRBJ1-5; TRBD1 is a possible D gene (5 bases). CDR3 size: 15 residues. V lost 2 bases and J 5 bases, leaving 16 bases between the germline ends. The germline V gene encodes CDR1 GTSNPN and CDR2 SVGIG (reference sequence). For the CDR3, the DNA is TGTGCCTGGAGTACCCAGCAGGGTCTCGATCAGCCCCAGCATTTT. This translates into CAWSTQQGLDQPQHF.

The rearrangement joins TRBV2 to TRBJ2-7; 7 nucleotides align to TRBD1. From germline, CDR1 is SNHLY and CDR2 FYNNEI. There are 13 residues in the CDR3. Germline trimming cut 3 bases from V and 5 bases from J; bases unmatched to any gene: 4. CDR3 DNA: TGTGCCAGCAGTGACGAGACAGGGAACGAGCAGTACTTC. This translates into CASSDETGNEQYF.

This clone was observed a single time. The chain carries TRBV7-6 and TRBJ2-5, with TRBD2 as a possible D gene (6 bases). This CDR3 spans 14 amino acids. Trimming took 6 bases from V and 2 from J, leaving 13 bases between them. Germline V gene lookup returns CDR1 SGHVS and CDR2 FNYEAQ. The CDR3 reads CASSWVAEQETQYF. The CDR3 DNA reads TGTGCCAGCAGTTGGGTAGCGGAACAAGAGACCCAGTACTTC.

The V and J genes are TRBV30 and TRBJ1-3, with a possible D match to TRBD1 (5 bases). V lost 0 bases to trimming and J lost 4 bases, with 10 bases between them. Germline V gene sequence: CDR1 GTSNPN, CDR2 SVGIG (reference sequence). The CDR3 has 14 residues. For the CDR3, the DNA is TGTGCCTGGAGTGTAGGGAGACAGGGAAACACCATATATTTT. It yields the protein CAWSVGRQGNTIYF.

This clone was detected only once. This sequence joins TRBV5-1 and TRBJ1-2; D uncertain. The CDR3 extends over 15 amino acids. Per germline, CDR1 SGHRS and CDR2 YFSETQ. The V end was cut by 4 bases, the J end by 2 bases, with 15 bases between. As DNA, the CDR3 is TGCGCCAGCAGCCCGTCAACGGTCGGAAACTATGGCTACACCTTC. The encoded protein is CASSPSTVGNYGYTF.

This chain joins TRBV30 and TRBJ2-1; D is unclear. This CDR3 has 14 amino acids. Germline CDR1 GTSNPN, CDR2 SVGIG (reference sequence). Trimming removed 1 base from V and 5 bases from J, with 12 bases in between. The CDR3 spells CAWSGTSINNEQFF. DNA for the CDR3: TGTGCCTGGAGTGGAACAAGCATTAACAATGAGCAGTTCTTC.

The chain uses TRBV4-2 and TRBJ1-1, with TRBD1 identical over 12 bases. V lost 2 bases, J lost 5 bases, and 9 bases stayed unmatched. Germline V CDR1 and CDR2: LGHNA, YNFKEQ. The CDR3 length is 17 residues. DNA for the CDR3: TGTGCCAGCAGCCAAAGGGGACAGGGGGCGGCGGGGACTGAAGCTTTCTTT. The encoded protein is CASSQRGQGAAGTEAFF.

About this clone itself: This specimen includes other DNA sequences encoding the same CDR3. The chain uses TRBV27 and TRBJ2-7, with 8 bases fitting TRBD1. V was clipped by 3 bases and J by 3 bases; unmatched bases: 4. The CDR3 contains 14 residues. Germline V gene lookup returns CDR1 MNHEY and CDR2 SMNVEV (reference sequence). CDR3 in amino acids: CASSLGDRGYEQYF. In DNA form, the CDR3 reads TGTGCCAGCAGTTTGGGCGACAGGGGCTACGAGCAGTACTTC.

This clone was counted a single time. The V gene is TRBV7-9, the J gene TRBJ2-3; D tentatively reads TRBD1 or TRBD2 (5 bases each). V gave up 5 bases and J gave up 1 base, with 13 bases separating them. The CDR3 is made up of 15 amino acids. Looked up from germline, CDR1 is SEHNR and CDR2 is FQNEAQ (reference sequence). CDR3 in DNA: TGTGCCAGCAGCCTCGGGACGGCCGGCACAGATACGCAGTATTTT. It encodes CASSLGTAGTDTQYF.